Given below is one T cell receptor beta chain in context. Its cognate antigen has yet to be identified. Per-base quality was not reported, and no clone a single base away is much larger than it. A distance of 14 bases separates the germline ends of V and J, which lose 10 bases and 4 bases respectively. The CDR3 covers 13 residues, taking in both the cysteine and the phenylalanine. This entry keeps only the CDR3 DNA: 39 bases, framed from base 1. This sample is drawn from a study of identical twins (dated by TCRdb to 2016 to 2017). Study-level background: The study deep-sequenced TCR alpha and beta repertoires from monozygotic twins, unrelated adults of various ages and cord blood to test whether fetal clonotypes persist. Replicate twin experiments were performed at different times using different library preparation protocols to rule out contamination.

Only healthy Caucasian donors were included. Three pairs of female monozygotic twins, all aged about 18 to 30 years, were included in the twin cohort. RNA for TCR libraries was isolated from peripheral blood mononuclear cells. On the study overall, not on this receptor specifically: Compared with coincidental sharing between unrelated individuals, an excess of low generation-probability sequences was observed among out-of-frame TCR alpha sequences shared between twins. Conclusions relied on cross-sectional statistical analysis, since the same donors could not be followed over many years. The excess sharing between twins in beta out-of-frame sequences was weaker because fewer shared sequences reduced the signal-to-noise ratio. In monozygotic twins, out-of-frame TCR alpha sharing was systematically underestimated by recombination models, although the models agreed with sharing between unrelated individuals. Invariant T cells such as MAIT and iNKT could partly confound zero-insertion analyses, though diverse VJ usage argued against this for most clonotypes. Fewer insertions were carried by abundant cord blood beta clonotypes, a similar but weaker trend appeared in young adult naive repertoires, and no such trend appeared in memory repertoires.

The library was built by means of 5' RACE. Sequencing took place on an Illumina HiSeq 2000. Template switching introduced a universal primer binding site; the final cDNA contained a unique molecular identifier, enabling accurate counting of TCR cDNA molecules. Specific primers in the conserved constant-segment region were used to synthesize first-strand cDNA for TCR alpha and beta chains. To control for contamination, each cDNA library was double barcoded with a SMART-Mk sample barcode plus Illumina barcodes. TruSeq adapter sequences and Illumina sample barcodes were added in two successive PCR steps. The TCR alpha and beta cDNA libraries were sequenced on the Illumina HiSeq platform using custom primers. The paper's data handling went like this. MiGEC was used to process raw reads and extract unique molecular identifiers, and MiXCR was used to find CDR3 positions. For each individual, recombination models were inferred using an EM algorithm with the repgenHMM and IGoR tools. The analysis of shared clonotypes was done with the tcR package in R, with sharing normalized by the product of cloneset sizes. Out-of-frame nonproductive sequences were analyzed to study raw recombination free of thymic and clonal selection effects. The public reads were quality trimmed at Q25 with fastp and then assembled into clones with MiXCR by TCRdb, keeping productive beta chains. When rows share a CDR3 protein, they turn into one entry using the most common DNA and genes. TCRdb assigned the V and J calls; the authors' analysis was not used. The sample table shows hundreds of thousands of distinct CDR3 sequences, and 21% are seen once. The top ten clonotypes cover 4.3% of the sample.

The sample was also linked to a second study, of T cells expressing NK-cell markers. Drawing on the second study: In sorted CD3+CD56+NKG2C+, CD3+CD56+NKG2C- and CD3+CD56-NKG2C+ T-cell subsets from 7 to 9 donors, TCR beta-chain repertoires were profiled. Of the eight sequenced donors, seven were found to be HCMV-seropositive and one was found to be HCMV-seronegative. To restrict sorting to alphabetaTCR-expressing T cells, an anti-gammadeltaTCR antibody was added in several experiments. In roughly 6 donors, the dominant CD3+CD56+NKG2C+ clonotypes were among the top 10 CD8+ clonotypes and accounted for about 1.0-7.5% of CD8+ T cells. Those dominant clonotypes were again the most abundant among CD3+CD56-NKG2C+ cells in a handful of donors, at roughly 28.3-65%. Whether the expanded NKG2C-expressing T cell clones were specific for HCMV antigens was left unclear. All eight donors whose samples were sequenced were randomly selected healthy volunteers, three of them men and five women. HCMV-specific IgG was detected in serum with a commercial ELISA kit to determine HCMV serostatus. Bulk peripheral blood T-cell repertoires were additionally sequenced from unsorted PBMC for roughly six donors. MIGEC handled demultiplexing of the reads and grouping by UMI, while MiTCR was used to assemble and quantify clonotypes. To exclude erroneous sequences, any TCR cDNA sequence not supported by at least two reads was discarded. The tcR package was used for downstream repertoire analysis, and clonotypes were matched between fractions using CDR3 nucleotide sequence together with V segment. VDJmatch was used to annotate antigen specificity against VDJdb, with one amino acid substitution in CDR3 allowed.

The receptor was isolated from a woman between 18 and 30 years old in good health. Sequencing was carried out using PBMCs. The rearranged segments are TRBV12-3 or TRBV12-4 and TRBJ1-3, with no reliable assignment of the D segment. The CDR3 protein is CATSFYRGNTIYF. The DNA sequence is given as TGTGCCACCTCCTTCTACCGCGGAAACACCATATATTTT.